Below, 27 T cell receptor beta chains from the same sample are listed, as sequenced in a study of blood T cell repertoires in COVID-19. Sequencing was performed with immunoSEQ multiplex PCR; in TCRdb, only in-frame clones are kept and a portion is missing. The profile shows approximately 45,000 clones, 83% of them singletons. Sequenced sample: peripheral blood. These receptors all stem from an elderly woman with acute or convalescent COVID-19.

DNA of the CDR3: TGTGCCAGCAGGCTAGCGGGGACCCAAGGGCTTACGCAGTATTTT. This sequence encodes CASRLAGTQGLTQYF. The gene calls are TRBV2 and TRBJ2-3, with 9 bases lining up with TRBD2. V trimming: 6 bases; J trimming: 8 bases; junction bases outside the gene matches: 12. Germline V lookup: CDR1 SNHLY, CDR2 FYNNEI. The CDR3 totals 15 residues. The full variable domain, rest sourced from reference TRBV2 and TRBJ2-3, is EPEVTQTPSHQVTQMGQEVILRCVPISNHLYFYWYRQILGQKVEFLVSFYNNEISEKSEIFDDQFSVERPDGSNFTLKIRSTKLEDSAMYFCASRLAGTQGLTQYFGPGTRLTVL.

The chain has TRBV3-1 (or the pseudogene TRBV3-2) and TRBJ1-2; TRBD1 matches at 7 bases. The length of the CDR3 is 15 residues. Germline V gene data show CDR1 as LGHDT and CDR2 as YNNKEL (reference sequence). Trimming removed 1 base from V and 2 bases from J; junction bases left unmatched: 4. CDR3 nucleotides: TGTGCCAGCAGCCAAGGCGGCAGGGGGAACTATGGCTACACCTTC. Translation: CASSQGGRGNYGYTF.

This chain joins TRBV2 and TRBJ1-1; D perhaps matches TRBD1 (5 bases). CDR3 length: 11 amino acids. CDR1 SNHLY and CDR2 FYNNEI come from the germline V gene. Trimming left V 11 bases short and J 8 bases short, with 15 bases between. The DNA for the CDR3 is TGTGCCTCTGTCAGGGCCGTGGAAGCTTTCTTT. This sequence encodes CASVRAVEAFF.

V gene TRBV19 combines with J gene TRBJ1-1; D not certain. The CDR3 is 14 residues long. With 5 bases removed from V and 0 bases from J, the gap between germline ends came to 10 bases. The germline V gene has CDR1 LNHDA and CDR2 SQIVND (reference sequence). CDR3 sequence: CASSLSRLNTEAFF. CDR3 sequence (DNA): TGTGCCAGTAGTCTTTCCAGATTGAACACTGAAGCTTTCTTT.

The chain uses TRBV19 and TRBJ2-3, with TRBD1 matching over 10 bases. This CDR3 has 16 amino acids. The V gene end was trimmed by 6 bases and the J gene end by 2 bases; junction bases not matched to a gene: 8. Germline CDR1 and CDR2: LNHDA and SQIVND (reference sequence). The DNA of the CDR3 is TGTGCCAGTAGGCCCCGGGACAGGGGTTACACAGATACGCAGTATTTT. Amino acids: CASRPRDRGYTDTQYF.

The chain carries TRBV6-1 and TRBJ1-5, with 8 bases aligning to TRBD1. The V and J ends lost 3 bases and 1 base, in that order; junction bases with no gene match: 2. This CDR3 has 15 residues. Germline V gene sequence: CDR1 MNHNS, CDR2 SASEGT. This CDR3 is CASSEGQVSNQPQHF. Here the CDR3 DNA reads TGTGCCAGCAGTGAGGGACAGGTCAGCAATCAGCCCCAGCATTTT.

The rearrangement links TRBV6-2 or TRBV6-3 to TRBJ1-1; TRBD1 aligns across 7 bases. CDR3 length: 14 amino acids. CDR1 MNHEY and CDR2 SVGEGT come from the germline V gene. Trimming at V came to 4 bases and at J to 6 bases, leaving 8 bases not matched to a gene. Here the CDR3 DNA reads TGTGCCAGCAGTTTTACAGGACAGGCCGCTGAAGCTTTCTTT. This gives the protein CASSFTGQAAEAFF.

This clone was recorded once. The rearrangement joins TRBV5-1 to TRBJ1-2; maybe TRBD1 (5 bases). Germline assignment: CDR1 SGHRS and CDR2 YFSETQ. V lost 1 base, J lost 8 bases, and 12 bases lay in between. The CDR3 extends over 13 amino acids. Here the CDR3 DNA reads TGCGCCAGCAGCTTGTCTCGGGGGATGGGCTACACCTTC. As protein: CASSLSRGMGYTF.

The chain joins TRBV12-5 to TRBJ1-3; TRBD1 might be the D (5 bases). The germline V gene encodes CDR1 LGHNT and CDR2 FRNRAP. This CDR3 is 16 amino acids long. Trimming stripped 1 base from V and 0 bases from J, with 10 bases between. The CDR3 DNA follows: TGTGCTAGTGGTTTGGCGCAGGGCCTCTCTGGAAACACCATATATTTT. Its translation is CASGLAQGLSGNTIYF.

This clone was seen only a few times. The chain combines TRBV19 with TRBJ1-5, with D maybe TRBD1 (6 bases). Germline values: CDR1 LNHDA, CDR2 SQIVND (reference sequence). Trimming cost V 6 bases and J 2 bases, with 14 bases left between them. The CDR3 has 15 amino acids. CDR3 amino acids: CASRTGTYGNQPQHF. The CDR3 DNA reads as TGTGCCAGTAGGACCGGGACATACGGCAATCAGCCCCAGCATTTT.

This chain joins TRBV2 and TRBJ1-1; D gene uncertain. Trimming took 2 bases from V and 11 from J, leaving 12 bases between them. The germline V gene has CDR1 SNHLY and CDR2 FYNNEI. The CDR3 has 12 amino acids. The CDR3 nucleotides read TGTGCCAGCAGTGAATGGAGGGAGTACGCTTTCTTT. It is translated as CASSEWREYAFF.

This sequence joins TRBV6-6 and TRBJ1-1; D might be TRBD1 (6 bases). Trimming pared 8 bases from V and 5 bases from J, leaving 18 bases between. This CDR3 region has 14 residues. Germline CDR1 and CDR2: MNHNY and SVGAGI (reference sequence). The CDR3 nucleotides read TGTGCCAGCGCCTATCAGGGGACGGGAACTGAAGCTTTCTTT. This encodes CASAYQGTGTEAFF.

The rearrangement uses TRBV2 and TRBJ2-2, with TRBD1 as a possible D gene (5 bases). CDR1 and CDR2 from the germline V gene are SNHLY and FYNNEI. Trimming pared 7 bases from V and 6 bases from J, leaving 24 bases between. The CDR3 totals 17 residues. CDR3 sequence (DNA): TGTGCCAGCAACTCCCCACAGGATCCGGCCCGCGCCGGGGAGCTGTTTTTT. It specifies CASNSPQDPARAGELFF. Full variable domain (rest looked up from reference TRBV2 and TRBJ2-2): EPEVTQTPSHQVTQMGQEVILRCVPISNHLYFYWYRQILGQKVEFLVSFYNNEISEKSEIFDDQFSVERPDGSNFTLKIRSTKLEDSAMYFCASNSPQDPARAGELFFGEGSRLTVL.

The V call is TRBV13, the J call TRBJ2-1, with a tentative D call TRBD1 (6 bases). The V gene's germline CDR1 is PRHDT and CDR2 FYEKMQ (reference sequence). V dropped 3 bases and J dropped 0 bases, with 9 bases sitting between them. This CDR3 contains 15 residues. Here the CDR3 reads CASSLDRRSYNEQFF. CDR3 nucleotides: TGTGCCAGCAGCTTGGACAGACGCTCCTACAATGAGCAGTTCTTC.

This clone has a handful of counts. The CDR3 DNA follows: TGTGCCAGCAGTGATCGGCAGGGTGGAGACTATGGCTACACCTTC. It codes for CASSDRQGGDYGYTF. The chain has TRBV2 and TRBJ1-2; D possibly corresponds to TRBD1 (5 bases). The CDR3 is 15 residues long. Germline V gives CDR1 SNHLY, CDR2 FYNNEI. Trimming removed 3 bases from V and 3 bases from J, with 14 bases in between.

The chain has TRBV7-9 and TRBJ2-1, with 7 positions matching TRBD2. Germline V gene lookup returns CDR1 SEHNR and CDR2 FQNEAQ (reference sequence). With 3 bases clipped from V and 5 bases from J, the junction kept 4 bases outside the gene matches. This CDR3 has 14 amino acids. The CDR3 is CASSFGLGNNEQFF. CDR3 coding DNA: TGTGCCAGCAGCTTTGGACTAGGAAACAATGAGCAGTTCTTC.

This chain uses TRBV12-5 with TRBJ2-7; tentatively, D is TRBD2 (5 bases). This CDR3 comprises 16 residues. V shed 0 bases and J shed 2 bases, with 14 bases lying between them. In germline, CDR1 is LGHNT, CDR2 FRNRAP. Here the CDR3 reads CASGLVSGAAPYEQYF. CDR3 nucleotides: TGTGCTAGTGGTTTGGTCAGCGGAGCTGCCCCCTACGAGCAGTACTTC.

This clone was detected a few times. V gene TRBV4-1 combines with J gene TRBJ1-4; 7 bases are a match to TRBD1. Germline CDR1 is MGHRA and CDR2 is YSYEKL. This CDR3 has 15 residues. Trimming removed 6 bases from V and 3 bases from J; junction bases left unmatched: 7. The CDR3 spells CASRHPGGANEKLFF. The CDR3 DNA sequence: TGCGCCAGCAGACACCCAGGGGGAGCTAATGAAAAACTGTTTTTT.

V and J are TRBV12-3 or TRBV12-4 and TRBJ1-5; TRBD1 matches 11 bases. Germline trimming cut 6 bases from V and 7 bases from J; bases unmatched to any gene: 2. The CDR3 totals 13 residues. The CDR3 coding sequence is TGTGCCAGCAGCCGGGACAGGGGGCAGCCCCAGCATTTT. The encoded protein is CASSRDRGQPQHF.

The rearrangement joins TRBV7-9 to TRBJ1-4; 9 bases are a match to TRBD1. The germline CDR1 and CDR2 sequences are SEHNR and FQNEAQ (reference sequence). The CDR3 extends over 14 amino acids. V trimming: 5 bases; J trimming: 8 bases; junction bases outside the gene matches: 6. CDR3 nucleotide sequence: TGTGCCAGCAGCGAAACAGGGGGCAGGGAAAAACTGTTTTTT. This encodes CASSETGGREKLFF.

The CDR3 bases are TGTGCCAGCAGTTCAACAGGGGGTAGAAGCAATCAGCCCCAGCATTTT. Its translation is CASSSTGGRSNQPQHF. The rearrangement uses TRBV6-5 and TRBJ1-5; TRBD1 matches at 8 bases. Germline V gives CDR1 MNHEY, CDR2 SVGAGI. The CDR3 runs to 16 residues. Losses at the gene ends were 4 bases for V and 1 base for J; bases not matched to a gene: 6.

The rearrangement links TRBV11-2 to TRBJ1-1; D is unresolved. The ends were cut back, 7 bases at V and 1 base at J, with 10 bases in the middle. CDR3 length: 13 amino acids. Germline V CDR1 and CDR2: SGHAT, FQNNGV. The CDR3 is CASMRVANTEAFF. The CDR3, as DNA: TGTGCCAGCATGAGGGTCGCGAACACTGAAGCTTTCTTT.

The gene calls are TRBV5-1 and TRBJ1-1, with D uncertain. The CDR3 is 12 amino acids. With 5 bases removed from V and 1 base from J, the gap between germline ends came to 6 bases. Germline CDR1 reads SGHRS; CDR2 reads YFSETQ. CDR3 sequence (DNA): TGCGCCAGCAGGACTTCGAACACTGAAGCTTTCTTT. Translating it yields CASRTSNTEAFF.

The gene calls are TRBV30 and TRBJ1-2, with D perhaps TRBD1 (6 bases). This CDR3 comprises 13 residues. The V gene lost 0 bases and the J gene lost 5 bases, with 10 bases spanning the gap. Germline V gene sequence: CDR1 GTSNPN, CDR2 SVGIG (reference sequence). The CDR3 sequence: CAWSVDSRYGYTF. As DNA, the CDR3 is TGTGCCTGGAGTGTGGACAGTCGGTATGGCTACACCTTC.

This chain links TRBV6-6 with TRBJ2-5, with 8 bases fitting TRBD1. Germline CDR1 MNHNY, CDR2 SVGAGI (reference sequence). CDR3 size: 16 residues. J gave up 2 bases and V 6 bases, and 11 bases lay outside the gene matches. The DNA of the CDR3 is TGTGCCAGCAGAGAACAATCCGGGACAGGACAAGAGACCCAGTACTTC. It is translated as CASREQSGTGQETQYF.

As concerns this clone: A junction end diverges from the germline sequence, so it may reflect a read error. The chain carries TRBV7-7 and TRBJ2-1; a weak D match, TRBD1 (6 bases). Germline V gives CDR1 SSHAT, CDR2 FNYEAQ (reference sequence). CDR3 length: 15 residues. The chain's CDR3 is CASSLSRTEPNEQFF. The CDR3 DNA reads as TGTGCTAGCAGCTTATCTCGGACAGAACCCAATGAGCAGTTCTTC.

The chain employs TRBV6-1 and TRBJ1-2; D not certain. The germline V gene has CDR1 MNHNS and CDR2 SASEGT. The CDR3 spans 12 residues. V was pared by 0 bases and J by 10 bases, with 9 bases between. CDR3 nucleotide sequence: TGTGCCAGCAGTGAAGCGGAGTCCACCTACACCTTC. It yields the protein CASSEAESTYTF.